This TCR beta chain is drawn from a study of CD8 T cells in Susac syndrome (dated by TCRdb to between 2019 and 2020). Describing the broader study: Of the Susac syndrome patients who were sequenced, six had clinically active disease and 8 or 9 were in clinical remission. At the time of blood withdrawal, Susac syndrome patients were either therapy-naive, taking corticosteroids (with some also receiving IVIg), or on IVIg alone. Repertoire sequencing was used to test whether CD8+ T cell activation and differentiation in Susac syndrome was antigen driven. Clonality of the CD8+ T cell repertoire was compared between over ten healthy donors, approximately 14 Susac syndrome patients and 15 multiple sclerosis patients. What the research found in general, with its limitations: Approximately 15 Susac-specific public clones were identified in the total CD8+ repertoire, and roughly five Susac-specific public clones were identified in the CD8+ TEMRA repertoire. The TCR sequencing and HLA analysis was acknowledged to have included a relatively small number of individuals. Clonal expansion was seen in Susac syndrome CD8+ repertoires, peaking in CD8+ TEMRA cells and being greater in clinically active patients than in remitting ones.

High-throughput TCR beta sequencing profiled peripheral blood CD8+ and CD4+ T cells from healthy donors, Susac syndrome patients and multiple sclerosis patients. Recently defined diagnostic criteria for definite or probable disease were met by the Susac syndrome patients. CD8+ TEMRA cells were enriched by FACS, while bulk CD8+ and CD4+ T cells were purified by magnetic negative isolation. Blood was collected in EDTA tubes and processed within 24 hours, with PBMCs isolated through density gradient centrifugation. PBMCs intended for TCR sequencing were cryopreserved in liquid nitrogen and were subsequently thawed in a 37 degrees C water bath. The sorted or isolated CD4+, CD8+ and CD8+ TEMRA cells reached a purity of at least 90%. RNA was extracted using the RNeasy kit, and roughly 0.5 to 1 microgram was reverse transcribed with random hexamers. The immunoSEQ multiplex PCR assay, covering 54 Vbeta and 13 Jbeta segments, was used to amplify TCR beta CDR3 regions. PCR amplification bias was corrected using a synthetic template baseline for primer optimization and computational correction. The published analysis was carried out like this. Reads were assigned to V, D and J genes according to IMGT and analyzed in immunoSEQ Analyzer, with only productive sequences retained. To calculate clonality, Shannon entropy was normalized by log2 of the number of productive unique sequences and then subtracted from one. For each patient and control, public and private clones were evaluated within the 100 most prevalent clones. Clones were defined as Susac-specific if absent from the healthy and MS cohorts, from over a thousand published viral clones and from other ImmuneACCESS disease sequences. TCRdb trimmed the raw reads at Q25, called clones with MiXCR and kept productive beta chains. Identical CDR3 proteins give one entry, which carries the most common genes and DNA. Clone size and V and J calls follow TCRdb, not the original study. The sample has more than 150,000 distinct CDR3 sequences on record, more than 85% of them singletons. The ten largest clonotypes hold around 0.16% of the sample.

Trimming removed 4 bases from V and 4 bases from J; the gene matches leave 8 bases unexplained. Reading the germline V gene (reference sequence) gives CDR1 DFQATT and CDR2 SNEGSKA. Spanning cysteine to phenylalanine, the CDR3 consists of 14 amino acids. Of the read, only the CDR3 DNA is kept; its 42 bases are in frame from base 1. Turning to this clonotype: No cognate antigen has been identified for it. The input lacks base qualities; no much larger clone sits a single base away.

The source is a human donor with Susac syndrome. The chain is encoded by TRBV20-1 joined to TRBJ2-7; TRBD1 matches 9 bases in the middle. The sample taken for sequencing was CD8+ T cells from PBMCs. The CDR3: CSATTGTGWYEQYF. The DNA sequence is TGCAGTGCTACAACCGGGACAGGGTGGTACGAGCAGTACTTC.